This TCR beta chain was retrieved from a study of T cell repertoires in cytomegalovirus infection. At the level of the study: Indications came from public TCR beta signatures; they pointed to CMV infection and to a matching HLA type.

As regards this clonotype: Its matching antigen is unknown.

TCRdb re-called the reads with MiXCR, one entry per CDR3 protein. This sample has some 240,000 distinct CDR3 sequences; approximately 15% occur once, and the top ten carry approximately 51%. Whole-study results and caveats: Dominating the ex vivo response were TCR beta clonotypes that were CMV-specific and HLA-C-restricted. Based on cumulative public TCR beta family frequency, carriers of CMV plus the relevant HLA were identified.

The germline V gene encodes CDR1 SGHRS and CDR2 YFSETQ. This CDR3 has 14 residues. With 5 bases removed from V and 2 bases from J, the gap between germline ends came to 14 bases. This sequence joins TRBV5-1 and TRBJ2-7; a weak D match, TRBD1 (6 bases). The source is a human donor in good health (CMV status not recorded). Some clones in this sample may be carry-over from other donors' samples. Sequenced material: CD8+ T cells from PBMCs. CDR3: CASSSDRPTYEQYF. CDR3 nucleotides: TGCGCCAGCAGTTCTGACAGGCCGACCTACGAGCAGTACTTC. Based on the CDR3 plus reference TRBV5-1 and TRBJ2-7, the full variable domain is KAGVTQTPRYLIKTRGQQVTLSCSPISGHRSVSWYQQTPGQGLQFLFEYFSETQRNKGNFPGRFSGRQFSNSRSEMNVSTLELGDSALYLCASSSDRPTYEQYFGPGTRLTVT.